These 20 T cell receptor beta chains were all obtained from the same sample, sequenced in a study of identical twins (dated by TCRdb to 2015 to 2016). The library was prepared using 5' RACE. The data were produced on an Illumina HiSeq 2000. In TCRdb, the public reads were trimmed at Q25 with fastp and aligned with MiXCR, with productive beta chains retained. Each record represents a unique CDR3 protein, reported with the most common genes and DNA among its rows. This sample has about 300,000 distinct CDR3 sequences in its table, and approximately 13% of those were observed once. Just over 7% of the sample belongs to the ten largest clones. This sample was also put to use in a study of yellow fever vaccine responses in identical twins.

Sequencing used CD8+ T cells sorted from blood. These receptors all come from a woman aged 18-29 years in good health.

This clonotype turned up a few times. The rearrangement joins TRBV27 to TRBJ2-7, with TRBD1 matching over 7 bases. This CDR3 has 13 amino acids. From germline, CDR1 is MNHEY and CDR2 SMNVEV (reference sequence). The V gene end was trimmed by 5 bases and the J gene end by 5 bases; junction bases not matched to a gene: 6. The DNA for the CDR3 is TGTGCCAGCAGTGCCTACAGGGGCAACGAGCAGTACTTC. Protein sequence: CASSAYRGNEQYF.

This clonotype was counted a few times. The chain is built from TRBV28 and TRBJ1-5, with 9 positions matching TRBD1. The V gene end was trimmed by 5 bases and the J gene end by 2 bases; junction bases not matched to a gene: 10. Germline V lookup: CDR1 MDHEN, CDR2 SYDVKM. The CDR3 has 17 amino acids. The CDR3, as DNA: TGTGCCAGCAGTACCGGGGACAGGGCGTCGGGCAATCAGCCCCAGCATTTT. It specifies CASSTGDRASGNQPQHF.

This clonotype was recorded at least ten times. This chain connects TRBV7-8 to TRBJ2-5; D call uncertain. Trimming took off 1 base at V and 2 bases at J, with 5 bases between the two ends. This CDR3 spans 13 amino acids. The germline gives CDR1 SGHVS, CDR2 FQNEAQ. Written as DNA, the CDR3 is TGTGCCAGCAGCTTAGTTGCGCAAGAGACCCAGTACTTC. This codes for CASSLVAQETQYF.

The chain recombines TRBV7-9 with TRBJ2-2; D is perhaps TRBD1 (5 bases). From germline, CDR1 is SEHNR and CDR2 FQNEAQ (reference sequence). The CDR3 is made up of 14 amino acids. The V gene lost 6 bases and the J gene lost 1 base, with 9 bases spanning the gap. CDR3 nucleotides: TGTGCCAGCAGGATGACAGTGAACACCGGGGAGCTGTTTTTT. Protein sequence: CASRMTVNTGELFF.

This clonotype was seen a handful of times. The genes are TRBV12-3 or TRBV12-4 and TRBJ1-2; D is possibly TRBD1 (5 bases). The germline V and J ends were trimmed by 8 bases and 4 bases, with 14 bases remaining between them. The CDR3 covers 13 residues. CDR3 sequence: CASLGAAGYGYTF. The CDR3 region has the DNA TGTGCCAGCTTAGGGGCAGCTGGCTATGGCTACACCTTC.

The chain uses TRBV12-3 or TRBV12-4 and TRBJ2-7, with D hard to call. V lost 3 bases, J lost 3 bases, and 15 bases lay in between. The CDR3 is made up of 15 amino acids. CDR3 region: CASSFAPGTIYEQYF. The CDR3 coding sequence is TGTGCCAGCAGTTTTGCTCCAGGCACCATCTACGAGCAGTACTTC.

This clonotype occurred a few times. J is TRBJ2-7 and V is TRBV29-1, with TRBD2 matching over 7 bases. Unmatched junction bases numbered 3, after V lost 1 base and J lost 0 bases. Germline assignment: CDR1 SQVTM and CDR2 ANQGSEA. The CDR3 sequence is 14 residues long. CDR3: CSVEGAGYSYEQYF. CDR3 nucleotides: TGCAGCGTTGAAGGAGCGGGATACTCCTACGAGCAGTACTTC.

The rearrangement uses TRBV6-5 and TRBJ1-2; D remains ambiguous. CDR1 is MNHEY and CDR2 is SVGAGI in the germline V gene. V lost 0 bases to trimming and J lost 2 bases, with 7 bases between them. CDR3 length: 14 amino acids. The CDR3 spells CASSYSATNYGYTF. The CDR3 DNA reads TGTGCCAGCAGTTACTCAGCAACCAACTATGGCTACACCTTC.

This sequence joins TRBV5-3 and TRBJ2-7, with a tentative D call TRBD2 (6 bases). TRBV5-3 is treated as an ORF (open reading frame) with a function not yet certain. The V end lost 9 bases, the J end lost 4 bases, and 14 bases lay between the germline ends. The CDR3 spans 12 residues. The CDR3 region is CAIPMGGYEQYF. In nucleotides, the CDR3 is TGTGCCATCCCCATGGGGGGTTACGAGCAGTACTTC.

This clonotype was found many times. The rearrangement links TRBV28 to TRBJ2-1, with TRBD2 matching 7 bases. Germline V gene sequence: CDR1 MDHEN, CDR2 SYDVKM. CDR3 length: 14 amino acids. Trimming took 6 bases from V and 6 from J; bases not matched to a gene: 8. The chain's CDR3 is CASSYEREGNEQFF. CDR3 DNA: TGTGCCAGCAGCTATGAGCGGGAAGGCAATGAGCAGTTCTTC.

CDR3 sequence: CASSERVRGMSYEQYV. Here the CDR3 DNA reads TGTGCCAGCAGTGAAAGAGTCAGGGGGATGTCCTACGAGCAGTACGTC. The chain uses TRBV6-1 and TRBJ2-7; 7 nucleotides line up with TRBD1. CDR3 size: 16 residues. Germline V gene sequence: CDR1 MNHNS, CDR2 SASEGT. V trimming: 2 bases; J trimming: 1 base; junction bases outside the gene matches: 8.

The V call is TRBV4-1, the J call TRBJ1-5; D uncertain. The CDR3 length is 15 residues. V lost 0 bases, J lost 0 bases, and 6 bases lay in between. Germline V gene data show CDR1 as MGHRA and CDR2 as YSYEKL. The CDR3 is CASSQDQYSNQPQHF. For the CDR3, the DNA is TGCGCCAGCAGCCAAGATCAGTATAGCAATCAGCCCCAGCATTTT.

This clonotype was recorded a few times. This sequence joins TRBV10-3 and TRBJ2-3, with D unresolved. The CDR3 loop spans 13 amino acids. Germline V lookup: CDR1 ENHRY, CDR2 SYGVKD. V lost 7 bases, J lost 1 base, and 9 bases lay in between. CDR3 nucleotide sequence: TGTGCCATCACTGACGGTGGCACAGATACGCAGTATTTT. Translated: CAITDGGTDTQYF.

This clonotype was detected ten times or more. The chain combines TRBV24-1 with TRBJ2-1, with TRBD1 identical over 7 bases. Germline V lookup: CDR1 KGHDR, CDR2 SFDVKD. After removal of 9 bases from V and 0 bases from J, the junction contained 1 base not matched to a gene. CDR3 size: 13 residues. CDR3 DNA sequence: TGTGCCACCCGGGACAGCTCCTACAATGAGCAGTTCTTC. Its translation: CATRDSSYNEQFF.

Only one count was recorded for this clonotype. V gene TRBV5-4 combines with J gene TRBJ1-5; no clear D. There are 14 residues in the CDR3. Trimming removed 3 bases at V and 3 bases at J, with 10 bases between. The germline V gene has CDR1 SGHNT and CDR2 YYREEE (reference sequence). As DNA, the CDR3 is TGTGCCAGCAGCTCGGACGGATTCAATCAGCCCCAGCATTTT. Its translation: CASSSDGFNQPQHF.

In its sample, this clonotype was seen a few times. The V and J genes are TRBV3-1 and TRBJ1-4, with D uncertain. Germline loops: CDR1 LGHDT, CDR2 YNNKEL (reference sequence). V was clipped by 4 bases and J by 4 bases, with 16 bases between them. CDR3 length: 16 residues. CDR3 region: CASSPPRTGVNEKLFF. The CDR3, as DNA: TGTGCCAGCAGCCCGCCCCGGACCGGGGTTAATGAAAAACTGTTTTTT. Variable domain in full (rest from reference TRBV3-1 and TRBJ1-4): DTAVSQTPKYLVTQMGNDKSIKCEQNLGHDTMYWYKQDSKKFLKIMFSYNNKELIINETVPNRFSPKSPDKAHLNLHINSLELGDSAVYFCASSPPRTGVNEKLFFGSGTQLSVL.

The sample holds many counts of this clonotype. J is TRBJ1-1 and V is TRBV7-9, with 8 bases identical to TRBD1. V lost 5 bases and J lost 5; bases outside the gene matches: 10. The CDR3 has 15 residues. Per the germline V gene, CDR1 is SEHNR and CDR2 is FQNEAQ (reference sequence). CDR3 sequence reads: CASSPPTGEGTEAFF. CDR3 bases: TGTGCCAGCAGCCCGCCGACAGGGGAGGGGACTGAAGCTTTCTTT.

This clonotype was counted between two and nine times. The CDR3 spells CATRQGYGYTF. The CDR3 nucleotides are TGTGCCACCCGTCAGGGGTATGGCTACACCTTC. The J gene is TRBJ1-2, the V gene TRBV12-3 or TRBV12-4; TRBD1 might be the D (6 bases). V was pared by 10 bases and J by 5 bases, with 11 bases between. The CDR3 sequence is 11 residues long.

This clonotype was recorded a few times. The chain carries TRBV9 and TRBJ2-1, with 8 bases aligning to TRBD1. Germline V gene data show CDR1 as SGDLS and CDR2 as YYNGEE. This CDR3 contains 15 residues. Losses at the gene ends were 3 bases for V and 3 bases for J; bases not matched to a gene: 5. The CDR3 loop is CASSAEGTGYNEQFF. DNA for the CDR3: TGTGCCAGCAGCGCTGAAGGGACAGGCTACAATGAGCAGTTCTTC. Filled out from reference TRBV9 and TRBJ2-1, the complete variable domain reads DSGVTQTPKHLITATGQRVTLRCSPRSGDLSVYWYQQSLDQGLQFLIQYYNGEERAKGNILERFSAQQFPDLHSELNLSSLELGDSALYFCASSAEGTGYNEQFFGPGTRLTVL.

The table lists this clonotype with a few counts. The chain joins TRBV2 to TRBJ2-3, with 11 bases identical to TRBD2. V lost 2 bases to trimming and J lost 2 bases; unmatched junction nucleotides: 3. Germline V gene data show CDR1 as SNHLY and CDR2 as FYNNEI. CDR3 length equals 16 residues. The CDR3 region has the DNA TGTGCCAGCAGTGAACTAGCGGGGGGCAACACAGATACGCAGTATTTT. It translates to CASSELAGGNTDTQYF.